This T cell receptor (beta chain) emerged from a study of neurological immune-mediated disorders. Study at large: A relapsing-remitting course was seen in most of the 34 multiple sclerosis patients and a secondary progressive course in 3. Study findings and constraints: A possible signature appeared as one related-CDR3 cluster, in which phylogenetic grouping placed the repertoires of 18 of 34 multiple sclerosis patients.

This clonotype was observed at least ten times. Its antigen is as yet unknown. Time point here: longitudinal time-point 3. PBMCs stored at -80 C, numbering 2 million, were the origin of the unsorted libraries. The making of cDNA relied on 5'RACE with 10-nucleotide random UMIs. Each CDR3 protein is one row after TCRdb ran MiXCR on the 5' RACE reads. The sample lists 84,000 or so distinct CDR3 sequences, approximately 4.6% occurring once. The germline V and J ends were trimmed by 7 bases and 1 base, with 14 bases remaining between them. The CDR3 length is 15 residues. Germline V CDR1 and CDR2: SQVTM, ANQGSEA.

The source material was PBMCs. The V call is TRBV29-1, the J call TRBJ2-6, with a possible D match to TRBD1 (7 bases). The sequence was obtained from a woman aged 55 to 70 with multiple sclerosis. In DNA, the CDR3 is TGCAGCGCCCGGGACAGCGGGTCTGGGGCCAACGTCCTGACTTTC. Amino acid sequence: CSARDSGSGANVLTF.